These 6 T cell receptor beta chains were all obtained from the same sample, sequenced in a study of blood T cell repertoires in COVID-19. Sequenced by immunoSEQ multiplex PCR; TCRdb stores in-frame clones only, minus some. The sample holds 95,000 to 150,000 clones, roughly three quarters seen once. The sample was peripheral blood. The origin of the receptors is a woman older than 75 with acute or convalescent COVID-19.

The CDR3 DNA is TGTGCCAGCAGTCCCGGGGGAAGGGATCAGCCCCAGCATTTT. This gives the protein CASSPGGRDQPQHF. This chain uses TRBV28 with TRBJ1-5, with a weak D call TRBD1 (5 bases). The V gene's germline CDR1 is MDHEN and CDR2 SYDVKM. The V and J ends lost 5 bases and 5 bases respectively, with 13 bases between them. The CDR3 spans 14 residues.

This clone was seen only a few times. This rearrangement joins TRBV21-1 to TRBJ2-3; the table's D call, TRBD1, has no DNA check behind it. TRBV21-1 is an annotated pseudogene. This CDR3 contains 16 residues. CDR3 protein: CASSTRGLACTDTQYF. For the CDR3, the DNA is TGTGCCAGCAGCACCAGGGGGCTGGCCTGCACAGATACGCAGTATTTT.

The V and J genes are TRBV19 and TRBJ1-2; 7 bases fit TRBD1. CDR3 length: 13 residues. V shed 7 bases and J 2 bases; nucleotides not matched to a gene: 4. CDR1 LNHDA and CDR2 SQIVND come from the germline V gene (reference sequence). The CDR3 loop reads CASTPGQNYGYTF. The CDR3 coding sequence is TGTGCCAGTACCCCGGGACAGAACTATGGCTACACCTTC.

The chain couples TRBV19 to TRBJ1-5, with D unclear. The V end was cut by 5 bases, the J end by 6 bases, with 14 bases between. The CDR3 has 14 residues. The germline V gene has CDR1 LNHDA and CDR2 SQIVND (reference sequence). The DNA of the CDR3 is TGTGCCAGTAGTCCTAACCCGATTTCTCAGCCCCAGCATTTT. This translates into CASSPNPISQPQHF.

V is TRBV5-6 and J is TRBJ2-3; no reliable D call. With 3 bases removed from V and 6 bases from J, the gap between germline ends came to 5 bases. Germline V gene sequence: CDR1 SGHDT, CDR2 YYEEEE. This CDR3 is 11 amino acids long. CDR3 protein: CASSSEDTQYF. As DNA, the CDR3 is TGTGCCAGCAGCTCGGAGGATACGCAGTATTTT.

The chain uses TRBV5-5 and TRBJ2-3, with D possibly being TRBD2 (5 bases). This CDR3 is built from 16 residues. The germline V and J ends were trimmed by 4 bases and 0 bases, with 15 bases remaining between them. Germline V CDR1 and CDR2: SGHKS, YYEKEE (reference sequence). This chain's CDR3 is CASSTRLTTSTDTQYF. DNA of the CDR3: TGTGCCAGCAGCACCCGACTAACAACTAGCACAGATACGCAGTATTTT. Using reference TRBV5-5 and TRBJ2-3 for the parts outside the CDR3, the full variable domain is DAGVTQSPTHLIKTRGQQVTLRCSPISGHKSVSWYQQVLGQGPQFIFQYYEKEERGRGNFPDRFSARQFPNYSSELNVNALLLGDSALYLCASSTRLTTSTDTQYFGPGTRLTVL.